Below, 2 T cell receptor beta chains from the same sample are listed, as sequenced in a study of OX40 agonist ivuxolimab in advanced cancers. The repertoire was sequenced with immunoSEQ multiplex PCR; TCRdb's copy has only in-frame clones and lacks some. The table shows 60,000 to 85,000 clones, with 70% to 90% occurring only once. The sample consisted of CD4+ or CD8+ T cells sorted from blood, taken in a trial of the OX40 agonist ivuxolimab. Receptors originate from an adult with an advanced solid tumor such as melanoma, head and neck, liver or kidney cancer.

The chain couples TRBV5-6 to TRBJ2-7; D may match TRBD1 or TRBD2 (5 bases each). This CDR3 spans 14 amino acids. The germline V and J ends were trimmed by 6 bases and 1 base, with 14 bases remaining between them. Germline CDR1 reads SGHDT; CDR2 reads YYEEEE. CDR3 DNA: TGTGCCAGCAACTCTCGGGGCTGGTCCTACGAGCAGTACTTC. Translating it yields CASNSRGWSYEQYF. The variable domain in full, with the rest retrieved from reference TRBV5-6 and TRBJ2-7, is DAGVTQSPTHLIKTRGQQVTLRCSPKSGHDTVSWYQQALGQGPQFIFQYYEEEERQRGNFPDRFSGHQFPNYSSELNVNALLLGDSALYLCASNSRGWSYEQYFGPGTRLTVT.

The chain combines TRBV19 with TRBJ2-4, with 10 nucleotides matching TRBD2. Germline V gene lookup returns CDR1 LNHDA and CDR2 SQIVND (reference sequence). The J segment lost 2 bases and the V segment lost 7 bases, leaving 20 bases of the junction unmatched. The CDR3 covers 20 residues. The CDR3 bases are TGTGCCAGTACCTCTCCCTCGCGAGCGGGAGGGCGTCTGACCAAAAACATTCAGTACTTC. This encodes CASTSPSRAGGRLTKNIQYF.